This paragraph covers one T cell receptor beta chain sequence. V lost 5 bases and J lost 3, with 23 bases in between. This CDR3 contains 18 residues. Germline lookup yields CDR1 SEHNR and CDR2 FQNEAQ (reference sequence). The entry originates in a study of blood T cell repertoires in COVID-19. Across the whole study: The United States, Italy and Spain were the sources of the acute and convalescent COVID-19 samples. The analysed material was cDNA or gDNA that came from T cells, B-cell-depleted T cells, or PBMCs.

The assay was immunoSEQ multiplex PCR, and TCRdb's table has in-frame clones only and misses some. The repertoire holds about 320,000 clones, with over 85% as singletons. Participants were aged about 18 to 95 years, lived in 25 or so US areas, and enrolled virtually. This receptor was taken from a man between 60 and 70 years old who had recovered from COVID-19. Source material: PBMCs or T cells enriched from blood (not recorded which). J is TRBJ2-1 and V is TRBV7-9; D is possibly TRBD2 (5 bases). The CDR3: CASSPPTWSSPNYNEQFF. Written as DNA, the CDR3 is TGTGCCAGCAGCCCCCCTACTTGGTCTAGCCCTAACTACAATGAGCAGTTCTTC.